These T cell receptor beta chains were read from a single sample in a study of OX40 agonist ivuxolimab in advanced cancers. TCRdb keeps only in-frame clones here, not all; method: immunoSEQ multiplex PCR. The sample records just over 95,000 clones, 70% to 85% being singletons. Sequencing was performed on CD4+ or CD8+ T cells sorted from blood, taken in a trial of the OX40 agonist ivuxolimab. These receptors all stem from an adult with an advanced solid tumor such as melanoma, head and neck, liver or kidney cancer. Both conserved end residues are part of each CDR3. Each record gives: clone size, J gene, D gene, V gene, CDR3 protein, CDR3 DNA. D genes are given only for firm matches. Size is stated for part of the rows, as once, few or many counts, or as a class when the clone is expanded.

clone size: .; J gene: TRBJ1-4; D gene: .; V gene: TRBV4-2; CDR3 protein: CASSQERRRGEKLFF; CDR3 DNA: TGTGCCAGCAGCCAAGAAAGGCGCAGAGGTGAAAAACTGTTTTTT
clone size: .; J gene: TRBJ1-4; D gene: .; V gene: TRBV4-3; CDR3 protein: CASSAGPRNEKLFF; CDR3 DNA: TGCGCCAGCAGCGCGGGACCCCGGAATGAAAAACTGTTTTTT
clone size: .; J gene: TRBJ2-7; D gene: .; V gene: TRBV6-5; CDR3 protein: CASSYSGVGYEQYF; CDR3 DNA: TGTGCCAGCAGTTACTCGGGGGTGGGGTACGAGCAGTACTTC
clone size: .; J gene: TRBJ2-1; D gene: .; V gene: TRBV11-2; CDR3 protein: CASSLGTLSSYNEQFF; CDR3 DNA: TGTGCCAGCAGCCTTGGGACTCTAAGTTCCTACAATGAGCAGTTCTTC
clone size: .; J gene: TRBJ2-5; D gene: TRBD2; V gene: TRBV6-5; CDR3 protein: CASSYMRGGWETQYF; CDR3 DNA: TGTGCCAGCAGTTACATGAGGGGAGGGTGGGAGACCCAGTACTTC
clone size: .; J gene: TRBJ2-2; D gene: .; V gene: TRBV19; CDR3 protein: CASGFFGTGELFF; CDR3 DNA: TGTGCCAGTGGATTCTTCGGGACCGGGGAGCTGTTTTTT
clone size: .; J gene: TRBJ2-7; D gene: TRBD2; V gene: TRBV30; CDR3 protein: CAWSPKTSGPYEQYF; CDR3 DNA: TGTGCCTGGAGTCCAAAAACTAGCGGTCCCTACGAGCAGTACTTC
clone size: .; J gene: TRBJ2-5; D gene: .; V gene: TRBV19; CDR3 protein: CASMLGPGETQYF; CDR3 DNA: TGTGCCAGTATGCTCGGGCCAGGAGAGACCCAGTACTTC
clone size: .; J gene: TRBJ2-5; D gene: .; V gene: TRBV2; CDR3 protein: CASSTEQETQYF; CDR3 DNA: TGTGCCAGCAGCACAGAACAAGAGACCCAGTACTTC
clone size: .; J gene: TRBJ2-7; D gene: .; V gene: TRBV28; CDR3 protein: CASSLGEVPYEQYF; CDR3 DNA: TGTGCCAGCAGCTTGGGGGAGGTCCCCTACGAGCAGTACTTC
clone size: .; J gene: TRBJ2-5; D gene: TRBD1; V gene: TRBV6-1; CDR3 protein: CASSEAVGQGWETQYF; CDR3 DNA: TGTGCCAGCAGTGAAGCGGTGGGACAGGGTTGGGAGACCCAGTACTTC
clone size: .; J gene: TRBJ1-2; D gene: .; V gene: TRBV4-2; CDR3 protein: CASRPNTDSDGYGYTF; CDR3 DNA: TGTGCCAGCAGACCCAATACGGATTCTGACGGCTATGGCTACACCTTC
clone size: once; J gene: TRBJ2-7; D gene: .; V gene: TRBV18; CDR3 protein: CASSPQASSYEQYF; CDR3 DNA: TGTGCCAGCTCACCGCAAGCTTCCTCCTACGAGCAGTACTTC
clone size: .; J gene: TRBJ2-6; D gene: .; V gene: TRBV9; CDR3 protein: CASSPQGSGANVLTF; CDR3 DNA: TGTGCCAGCAGCCCGCAGGGCTCTGGGGCCAACGTCCTGACTTTC
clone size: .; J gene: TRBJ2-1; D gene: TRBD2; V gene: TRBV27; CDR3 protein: CASSLSLLAGANWQFF; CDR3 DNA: TGTGCCAGCAGTTTATCGCTACTAGCGGGAGCCAATTGGCAGTTCTTC
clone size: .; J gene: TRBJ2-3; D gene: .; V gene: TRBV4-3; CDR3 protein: CASSHLATDTQYF; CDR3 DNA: TGCGCCAGCAGCCACCTAGCCACAGATACGCAGTATTTT
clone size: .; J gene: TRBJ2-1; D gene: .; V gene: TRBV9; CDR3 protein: CASSVATAGVGNEQFF; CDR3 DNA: TGTGCCAGCAGCGTAGCTACGGCAGGGGTAGGCAATGAGCAGTTCTTC
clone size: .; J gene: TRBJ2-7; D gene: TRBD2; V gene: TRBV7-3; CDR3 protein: CASSPRTSFYEQYF; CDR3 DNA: TGTGCCAGCAGCCCACGGACTAGCTTCTACGAGCAGTACTTC
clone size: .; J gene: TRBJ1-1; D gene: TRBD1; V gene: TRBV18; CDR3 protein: CASSWGDSTEAFF; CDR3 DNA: TGTGCCAGTTCTTGGGGGGACAGCACTGAAGCTTTCTTT
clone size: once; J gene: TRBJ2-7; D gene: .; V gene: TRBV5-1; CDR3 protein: CASSLSGGTAYEQYF; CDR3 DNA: TGCGCCAGCAGCTTATCAGGCGGGACGGCCTACGAGCAGTACTTC
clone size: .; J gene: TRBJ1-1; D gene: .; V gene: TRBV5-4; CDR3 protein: CASSPLQGGLMNTEAFF; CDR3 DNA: TGTGCCAGCAGCCCCTTACAGGGCGGACTAATGAACACTGAAGCTTTCTTT
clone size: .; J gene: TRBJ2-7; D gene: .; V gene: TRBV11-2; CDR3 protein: CASSLGVRSRSYEQYF; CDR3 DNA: TGTGCCAGCAGCTTAGGGGTGCGGTCTCGCTCCTACGAGCAGTACTTC
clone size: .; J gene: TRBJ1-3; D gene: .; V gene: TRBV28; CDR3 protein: CASSRGVSGNTIYF; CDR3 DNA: TGTGCCAGCAGCCGGGGGGTTTCTGGAAACACCATATATTTT
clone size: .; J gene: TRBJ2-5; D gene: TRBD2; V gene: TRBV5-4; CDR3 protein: CASSLPGLEEETQYF; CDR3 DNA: TGTGCCAGCAGCTTACCGGGACTAGAAGAAGAGACCCAGTACTTC